The T cell receptor beta chain described here comes from a study of T cells after yellow fever vaccination. The CDR3 length is 14 residues. The germline V gene has CDR1 KGHSH and CDR2 LQKENI. Findings of the study overall: Booster sampling recovered most clones from primary vaccination (96% CD4, around 88% CD8).

This clonotype was observed a few times. Its antigen is not identified. Compared with germline, one end of the junction differs, possibly owing to a read error. TCRdb used MiXCR to reprocess the 5' RACE reads, holding one entry per CDR3 protein. Among hundreds of thousands of distinct CDR3 sequences listed, 8.7% were seen once. This receptor was obtained from a man aged 18 to 29 who received the YFV17D yellow fever vaccine. Sample: PBMCs, taken on the day of the first yellow fever vaccination. The chain links TRBV18 to TRBJ1-1; D uncertain. The CDR3 bases are TGTGCCAGCTTACCACAGAGCGCAAGCACTGAAGCTTTCTTT. This gives the protein CASLPQSASTEAFF.